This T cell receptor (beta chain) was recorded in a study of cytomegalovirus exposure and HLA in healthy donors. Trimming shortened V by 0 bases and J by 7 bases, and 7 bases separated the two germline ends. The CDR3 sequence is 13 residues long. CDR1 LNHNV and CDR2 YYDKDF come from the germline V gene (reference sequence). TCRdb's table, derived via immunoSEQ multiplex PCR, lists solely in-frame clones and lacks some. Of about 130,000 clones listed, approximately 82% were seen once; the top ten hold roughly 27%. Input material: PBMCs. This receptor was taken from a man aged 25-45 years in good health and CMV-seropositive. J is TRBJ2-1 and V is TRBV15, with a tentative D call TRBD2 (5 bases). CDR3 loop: CATSRDPGNEQFF. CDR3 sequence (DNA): TGTGCCACCAGCAGAGATCCGGGGAATGAGCAGTTCTTC.